Below are 25 T cell receptor beta chains sequenced from a single sample in a study of shared clonotypes between healthy human individuals. Libraries were prepared by immunoSEQ multiplex PCR; TCRdb keeps only in-frame clonotypes and omits some of them. The sample records around 1,100,000 clones, roughly 80% being singletons. The sequencing sample was made of memory CD4+ T cells from PBMCs. The subset denotes: CD45RA-negative fraction. Source of these receptors: a man younger than 35 in good health. Some clones in this sample may be carry-over from other donors' samples.

The chain recombines TRBV30 with TRBJ2-7; no reliable D call. The V gene's germline CDR1 is GTSNPN and CDR2 SVGIG (reference sequence). The CDR3 spans 12 residues. Trimming pared 3 bases from V and 4 bases from J, leaving 10 bases between. The CDR3 nucleotides are TGTGCCTGGAGCCTTTTCCGGTACGAGCAGTACTTC. This gives the protein CAWSLFRYEQYF. The whole variable domain, filled in from reference TRBV30 and TRBJ2-7, reads SQTIHQWPATLVQPVGSPLSLECTVEGTSNPNLYWYRQAAGRGLQLLFYSVGIGQISSEVPQNLSASRPQDRQFILSSKKLLLSDSGFYLCAWSLFRYEQYFGPGTRLTVT.

This chain joins TRBV9 and TRBJ2-3; D possibly matches TRBD1 or TRBD2 (6 bases each). This CDR3 is 16 amino acids long. The germline gives CDR1 SGDLS, CDR2 YYNGEE. V was pared by 3 bases and J by 1 base, with 15 bases between. CDR3 coding DNA: TGTGCCAGCAGCGAAATCCCCGGGGGCGGCACAGATACGCAGTATTTT. Its translation: CASSEIPGGGTDTQYF.

The chain combines TRBV5-1 with TRBJ2-7; 7 bases are shared with TRBD2. The CDR3 is 15 residues long. The germline CDR1 and CDR2 sequences are SGHRS and YFSETQ. V was pared by 0 bases and J by 3 bases, with 6 bases of the junction left unmatched. For the CDR3, the DNA is TGCGCCAGCAGCTTGGAGCTGCGGGAGTACTACGAGCAGTACTTC. It encodes CASSLELREYYEQYF. Drawing the rest from reference TRBV5-1 and TRBJ2-7, the complete variable domain is KAGVTQTPRYLIKTRGQQVTLSCSPISGHRSVSWYQQTPGQGLQFLFEYFSETQRNKGNFPGRFSGRQFSNSRSEMNVSTLELGDSALYLCASSLELREYYEQYFGPGTRLTVT.

The chain has TRBV5-1 and TRBJ1-4; possible D gene TRBD1, 6 bases. This CDR3 has 16 residues. Germline values: CDR1 SGHRS, CDR2 YFSETQ. Trimming pared 0 bases from V and 7 bases from J, leaving 16 bases between. DNA for the CDR3: TGCGCCAGCAGCTTGGCCTCGGGGGCCGAAGGTGAAAAACTGTTTTTT. The encoded protein is CASSLASGAEGEKLFF.

The rearrangement uses TRBV30 and TRBJ2-3; the match to TRBD2 covers 7 bases. J gave up 2 bases and V 4 bases, and 9 bases lay outside the gene matches. The CDR3 runs to 15 residues. Germline lookup yields CDR1 GTSNPN and CDR2 SVGIG (reference sequence). CDR3 DNA sequence: TGTGCCTGGAAGGCCCTCCTAGCGGTCACAGATACGCAGTATTTT. Encoded protein: CAWKALLAVTDTQYF.

This chain joins TRBV5-1 and TRBJ2-1; D perhaps matches TRBD2 (6 bases). V gave up 1 base and J gave up 1 base, with 15 bases separating them. The CDR3 has 17 residues. CDR1 and CDR2 from the germline V gene are SGHRS and YFSETQ. The CDR3, as DNA: TGCGCCAGCAGCTTGCTGGCGGCGGGAACTTCCTACAATGAGCAGTTCTTC. Amino acids: CASSLLAAGTSYNEQFF.

This clone was seen more than once but under ten times. This sequence joins TRBV11-3 and TRBJ2-4; 9 bases agree with TRBD1. J gave up 13 bases and V 3 bases, and 7 bases lay outside the gene matches. CDR3 length: 13 amino acids. Germline V lookup: CDR1 SGHNT, CDR2 YENEEA. CDR3 residues: CASSLGGTGPQYF. The CDR3 DNA reads TGTGCCAGCAGCTTGGGGGGGACAGGGCCACAGTACTTC.

This chain connects TRBV21-1 to TRBJ1-1. TRBV21-1 is a pseudogene locus. There are 15 residues in the CDR3. The DNA for the CDR3 is TGTGCCAGCCCCTTATTTGGAGGGCGGACCACTGAAGCTTTCTTT. It yields the protein CASPLFGGRTTEAFF.

The chain has TRBV14 and TRBJ2-3, with 10 bases fitting TRBD1. Germline CDR1 SGHDN, CDR2 FVKESK. The CDR3 loop spans 20 amino acids. V dropped 0 bases and J dropped 1; count of bases not matched to a gene: 13. The DNA for the CDR3 is TGTGCCAGCAGCCAAGACGTGTGGGGACAGGGGAATTATCGCACAGATACGCAGTATTTT. Amino acids: CASSQDVWGQGNYRTDTQYF.

The chain couples TRBV4-1 to TRBJ2-5; TRBD1 agrees at 7 bases. This CDR3 has 13 amino acids. V lost 4 bases and J lost 3; bases outside the gene matches: 2. CDR1 MGHRA and CDR2 YSYEKL come from the germline V gene. CDR3 sequence: CASSRQGEETQYF. In DNA form, the CDR3 reads TGCGCCAGCAGCCGACAGGGCGAAGAGACCCAGTACTTC.

This clone has more than one count but fewer than ten. V is TRBV6-5 and J is TRBJ1-1; maybe TRBD1 (5 bases). Trimming removed 8 bases at V and 5 bases at J, with 15 bases between. The germline V gene encodes CDR1 MNHEY and CDR2 SVGAGI. The CDR3 extends over 13 amino acids. CDR3 residues: CASSDGGDTEAFF. CDR3 nucleotides: TGTGCCAGCTCAGACGGGGGAGATACTGAAGCTTTCTTT.

Points on this clone: This specimen includes other DNA sequences encoding the same CDR3. The V and J genes are TRBV19 and TRBJ2-7, with 8 bases aligning to TRBD1. The germline V gene has CDR1 LNHDA and CDR2 SQIVND (reference sequence). J was trimmed by 3 bases and V by 2 bases; bases with no gene match: 6. The CDR3 spans 15 residues. CDR3 sequence (DNA): TGTGCCAGTAGTATACCCGGGACAGGACTCTACGAGCAGTACTTC. Translation gives CASSIPGTGLYEQYF.

In this sample, this clone turned up once. The chain is built from TRBV5-6 and TRBJ2-7; TRBD2 matches at 9 bases. CDR1 is SGHDT and CDR2 is YYEEEE in the germline V gene. This CDR3 has 15 amino acids. The junction had 13 bases not matched to a gene; V was cut back by 3 bases and J by 9 bases. The DNA for the CDR3 is TGTGCCAGCAGCTCCCGCCCAGGAGCGGGAGGCGCGCAGTACTTC. Its protein product is CASSSRPGAGGAQYF.

This chain connects TRBV2 to TRBJ2-7; 14 bases are shared with TRBD2. The CDR3 has 13 residues. Trimming took 3 bases from V and 11 from J; bases not matched to a gene: 3. Germline V gene lookup returns CDR1 SNHLY and CDR2 FYNNEI. Written as DNA, the CDR3 is TGTGCCAGCAGTGAGGGGACTAGCGGGAGAAAGTACTTC. It is translated as CASSEGTSGRKYF.

The chain employs TRBV15 and TRBJ1-4; 7 bases are a match to TRBD1. Germline CDR1 and CDR2: LNHNV and YYDKDF (reference sequence). The CDR3 totals 14 residues. V was clipped by 3 bases and J by 9 bases; unmatched bases: 7. CDR3 nucleotides: TGTGCCACCAGCAGGGGGACAGTGGGACAAAAACTGTTTTTT. Its protein is CATSRGTVGQKLFF.

V gene TRBV6-6 combines with J gene TRBJ2-3, with unresolved D. CDR3 length: 15 amino acids. Trimming stripped 6 bases from V and 6 bases from J, with 19 bases between. Germline V gives CDR1 MNHNY, CDR2 SVGAGI (reference sequence). This chain's CDR3 is CASRERWAQSDTQYF. The CDR3 region has the DNA TGTGCCAGCAGGGAACGGTGGGCCCAGTCGGATACGCAGTATTTT.

The rearrangement joins TRBV6-6 to TRBJ1-3; D remains unclear. V was trimmed by 5 bases and J by 6 bases, leaving 11 bases between them. CDR3 length: 13 residues. In germline, CDR1 is MNHNY, CDR2 SVGAGI (reference sequence). CDR3 loop: CASSRPFENTIYF. DNA for the CDR3: TGTGCCAGCAGTCGGCCTTTTGAAAACACCATATATTTT.

This chain uses TRBV6-1 with TRBJ1-1, with TRBD1 identical over 11 bases. CDR3 length equals 15 residues. The germline CDR1 and CDR2 sequences are MNHNS and SASEGT. V was pared by 6 bases and J by 1 base, with 4 bases of the junction left unmatched. The CDR3 region is CASSAGQGANTEAFF. The DNA for the CDR3 is TGTGCCAGCAGCGCTGGACAGGGGGCGAACACTGAAGCTTTCTTT.

This clone came up a few times. This sample includes further DNA sequences coding for the same CDR3. The chain employs TRBV5-1 and TRBJ1-4; D gene ambiguous. V gave up 0 bases and J gave up 0 bases, with 3 bases separating them. CDR3 length: 14 amino acids. Per the germline V gene, CDR1 is SGHRS and CDR2 is YFSETQ. CDR3 DNA sequence: TGCGCCAGCAGCTTGGGTGCAACTAATGAAAAACTGTTTTTT. Its protein product is CASSLGATNEKLFF.

V and J are TRBV11-2 and TRBJ2-7; 8 bases agree with TRBD2. The CDR3 is made up of 15 amino acids. J was trimmed by 5 bases and V by 4 bases; bases with no gene match: 10. The V gene's germline CDR1 is SGHAT and CDR2 FQNNGV. The CDR3, as DNA: TGTGCCAGCAGCTCATTCTCCGGGACTAGGAACGAGCAGTACTTC. Amino acid sequence: CASSSFSGTRNEQYF.

This chain uses TRBV18 with TRBJ1-2; D not resolved. The CDR3 loop spans 14 amino acids. V gave up 2 bases and J gave up 4 bases, with 11 bases separating them. Germline values: CDR1 KGHSH, CDR2 LQKENI. CDR3 coding DNA: TGTGCCAGCTCACCAAGTCCCAGAATCTATGGCTACACCTTC. As protein: CASSPSPRIYGYTF.

The rearrangement links TRBV29-1 to TRBJ1-3; no clear D. Germline CDR1 is SQVTM and CDR2 is ANQGSEA. This CDR3 is 14 amino acids long. V lost 6 bases and J lost 2, with 14 bases in between. The CDR3 protein is CSVGSVTPGNTIYF. Written as DNA, the CDR3 is TGCAGCGTGGGGTCGGTCACCCCTGGAAACACCATATATTTT. The entire variable domain, with the rest obtained from reference TRBV29-1 and TRBJ1-3, is as follows: SAVISQKPSRDICQRGTSLTIQCQVDSQVTMMFWYRQQPGQSLTLIATANQGSEATYESGFVIDKFPISRPNLTFSTLTVSNMSPEDSSIYLCSVGSVTPGNTIYFGEGSWLTVV.

The V call is TRBV28, the J call TRBJ2-7; TRBD1 aligns across 8 bases. The CDR3 is 17 amino acids. V gave up 5 bases and J gave up 3 bases; unmatched junction bases: 15. Germline loops: CDR1 MDHEN, CDR2 SYDVKM. The CDR3 nucleotides are TGTGCCAGCAGTAGCCGGGACAGGAATCCCCGGGGCTACGAGCAGTACTTC. It specifies CASSSRDRNPRGYEQYF. Complete variable domain (other parts from reference TRBV28 and TRBJ2-7): DVKVTQSSRYLVKRTGEKVFLECVQDMDHENMFWYRQDPGLGLRLIYFSYDVKMKEKGDIPEGYSVSREKKERFSLILESASTNQTSMYLCASSSRDRNPRGYEQYFGPGTRLTVT.

This clone was found once. The chain recombines TRBV11-3 with TRBJ2-2; possible D gene TRBD2, 6 bases. This CDR3 region has 15 residues. In germline, CDR1 is SGHNT, CDR2 YENEEA. V shed 1 base and J shed 6 bases, with 12 bases lying between them. CDR3 nucleotides: TGTGCCAGCAGCTTAGCCTTCGGGGGAGCCGGGGAGCTGTTTTTT. Protein product: CASSLAFGGAGELFF. Using reference TRBV11-3 and TRBJ2-2 for the parts outside the CDR3, the full variable domain is EAGVVQSPRYKIIEKKQPVAFWCNPISGHNTLYWYLQNLGQGPELLIRYENEEAVDDSQLPKDRFSAERLKGVDSTLKIQPAELGDSAVYLCASSLAFGGAGELFFGEGSRLTVL.

This clone was seen more than once but under ten times. Other DNA sequences in the sample encode the same CDR3. The chain couples TRBV18 to TRBJ1-5, with D tentatively TRBD1 (5 bases). Trimming removed 1 base at V and 1 base at J, with 8 bases between. Germline V gene sequence: CDR1 KGHSH, CDR2 LQKENI. The CDR3 contains 15 residues. CDR3 loop: CASSPQGISNQPQHF. The CDR3 DNA reads as TGTGCCAGCTCACCACAGGGGATCAGCAATCAGCCCCAGCATTTT.